One sample yielded the 25 T cell receptor beta chains listed below, sequenced in a study of blood T cell repertoires in COVID-19 (dated by TCRdb to 2019 to 2021). Libraries were constructed by the immunoSEQ multiplex PCR assay. TCRdb limited this immuneACCESS table to in-frame rearrangements with V and J called. A share of clones is missing; checked studies link under half to unresolved V genes, and the rest is unexplained. This sample has 130,000 to 150,000 clones in its table, and 65% to 85% of those were observed once. Approximately 5.7% of the sample goes to the ten largest clones. The sample taken for sequencing was PBMCs or T cells enriched from blood (not recorded which). The receptor set was obtained from a woman in her fifties or sixties who had been exposed to COVID-19.

The chain links TRBV7-9 to TRBJ2-1; D is possibly TRBD2 (6 bases). This CDR3 spans 13 amino acids. The V end lost 3 bases, the J end lost 6 bases, and 9 bases lay between the germline ends. Germline loops: CDR1 SEHNR, CDR2 FQNEAQ (reference sequence). The CDR3 loop reads CASSFPGGNEQFF. The CDR3, as DNA: TGTGCCAGCAGCTTCCCCGGGGGCAATGAGCAGTTCTTC. Complete variable domain (other parts from reference TRBV7-9 and TRBJ2-1): DTGVSQNPRHKITKRGQNVTFRCDPISEHNRLYWYRQTLGQGPEFLTYFQNEAQLEKSRLLSDRFSAERPKGSFSTLEIQRTEQGDSAMYLCASSFPGGNEQFFGPGTRLTVL.

The V and J genes are TRBV19 and TRBJ2-3, with 11 bases lining up with TRBD2. J was trimmed by 0 bases and V by 3 bases; bases with no gene match: 2. The germline V gene has CDR1 LNHDA and CDR2 SQIVND (reference sequence). CDR3 length equals 16 residues. The CDR3 DNA sequence: TGTGCCAGTAGTATGGGACTAGCGGCTAGCACAGATACGCAGTATTTT. Its translation: CASSMGLAASTDTQYF.

The rearrangement links TRBV27 to TRBJ1-2; 7 bases agree with TRBD1. V was pared by 0 bases and J by 3 bases, with 4 bases of the junction left unmatched. Germline lookup yields CDR1 MNHEY and CDR2 SMNVEV (reference sequence). This CDR3 has 15 amino acids. This CDR3 reads CASSLSRTGDYGYTF. The DNA of the CDR3 is TGTGCCAGCAGTTTATCGAGGACAGGAGACTATGGCTACACCTTC.

The chain employs TRBV19 and TRBJ2-1; the match to TRBD2 covers 10 bases. This CDR3 region has 15 residues. J gave up 8 bases and V 3 bases, and 7 bases lay outside the gene matches. Germline V gene sequence: CDR1 LNHDA, CDR2 SQIVND (reference sequence). CDR3 in DNA: TGTGCCAGTAGTATCGGGCTAGCGGGAGAAGATGAGCAGTTCTTC. Its protein product is CASSIGLAGEDEQFF.

This clone was observed a single time. The V and J genes are TRBV7-2 and TRBJ1-2; D possibly corresponds to TRBD1 (5 bases). Germline V CDR1 and CDR2: SGHTA, FQGNSA. V lost 2 bases to trimming and J lost 8 bases, with 12 bases between them. The CDR3 consists of 13 residues. DNA of the CDR3: TGTGCCAGCAGCTTATCGGGGGTAGGAGGCTACACCTTC. It translates to CASSLSGVGGYTF. The full variable domain, its missing parts supplied by reference TRBV7-2 and TRBJ1-2, is GAGVSQSPSNKVTEKGKDVELRCDPISGHTALYWYRQSLGQGLEFLIYFQGNSAPDKSGLPSDRFSAERTGGSVSTLTIQRTQQEDSAVYLCASSLSGVGGYTFGSGTRLTVV.

The chain recombines TRBV4-1 with TRBJ2-7, with 10 bases aligning to TRBD1. J gave up 5 bases and V 0 bases, and 7 bases lay outside the gene matches. Germline V CDR1 and CDR2: MGHRA, YSYEKL. The CDR3 sequence is 16 residues long. CDR3 in amino acids: CASSQDDRGRGNEQYF. In DNA, the CDR3 is TGCGCCAGCAGCCAAGACGACAGGGGGCGCGGGAACGAGCAGTACTTC.

The V call is TRBV28, the J call TRBJ2-5; no clear D gene. The V and J ends lost 3 bases and 0 bases respectively, with 5 bases between them. CDR3 size: 13 residues. Germline V lookup: CDR1 MDHEN, CDR2 SYDVKM. CDR3 sequence: CASSFQYQETQYF. In DNA form, the CDR3 reads TGTGCCAGCAGTTTCCAGTACCAAGAGACCCAGTACTTC.

The rearrangement joins TRBV19 to TRBJ1-3; tentative D call: TRBD1 (5 bases). CDR1 is LNHDA, CDR2 SQIVND, per germline (reference sequence). This CDR3 comprises 13 residues. V was clipped by 7 bases and J by 1 base, with 8 bases between them. The CDR3 is CASIGGSGNTIYF. The CDR3 nucleotides read TGTGCCAGTATTGGGGGGTCTGGAAACACCATATATTTT.

This chain connects TRBV30 to TRBJ2-1; maybe TRBD2 (7 bases). V shed 4 bases and J shed 0 bases, with 13 bases lying between them. The CDR3 extends over 15 amino acids. Germline V gene lookup returns CDR1 GTSNPN and CDR2 SVGIG (reference sequence). The CDR3 region has the DNA TGTGCCTGGAACAGCGGGACAATCTCCTACAATGAGCAGTTCTTC. It is translated as CAWNSGTISYNEQFF.

The V gene is TRBV5-4, the J gene TRBJ2-5; tentatively, D is TRBD2 (6 bases). Trimming removed 4 bases at V and 4 bases at J, with 14 bases between. The germline gives CDR1 SGHNT, CDR2 YYREEE (reference sequence). This CDR3 is 14 amino acids long. The CDR3: CASSVAAQGETQYF. CDR3 sequence (DNA): TGTGCCAGCAGCGTAGCGGCACAAGGAGAGACCCAGTACTTC.

The chain has TRBV7-9 and TRBJ2-3; 7 nucleotides line up with TRBD2. CDR1 and CDR2 from the germline V gene are SEHNR and FQNEAQ (reference sequence). This CDR3 region has 16 residues. With 4 bases clipped from V and 2 bases from J, the junction kept 9 bases outside the gene matches. The CDR3 region is CASSSRGGRFTDTQYF. The CDR3 coding sequence is TGTGCCAGCAGCTCCCGGGGCGGGAGATTCACAGATACGCAGTATTTT.

The rearrangement links TRBV9 to TRBJ2-5; perhaps TRBD1 as D (5 bases). The V end was cut by 1 base, the J end by 2 bases, with 18 bases between. Per germline, CDR1 SGDLS and CDR2 YYNGEE. This CDR3 is built from 17 residues. The CDR3 reads CASSVSPKGARQETQYF. The CDR3 DNA reads TGTGCCAGCAGCGTATCGCCGAAAGGGGCGCGGCAAGAGACCCAGTACTTC.

This chain links TRBV5-4 with TRBJ1-2; TRBD1 agrees at 7 bases. Germline assignment: CDR1 SGHNT and CDR2 YYREEE (reference sequence). The CDR3 loop spans 16 amino acids. V dropped 2 bases and J dropped 4; count of bases not matched to a gene: 11. The chain's CDR3 is CASSLPPLTGSYGYTF. CDR3 bases: TGTGCCAGCAGCTTACCTCCTCTGACAGGGAGCTATGGCTACACCTTC.

The chain has TRBV6-5 and TRBJ1-2, with TRBD1 matching over 7 bases. This CDR3 contains 14 residues. CDR1 and CDR2 from the germline V gene are MNHEY and SVGAGI. Trimming cost V 5 bases and J 0 bases; bases outside gene matches: 3. The CDR3 here is CASSHQGANYGYTF. CDR3 nucleotide sequence: TGTGCCAGCAGTCATCAGGGGGCTAACTATGGCTACACCTTC.

The chain links TRBV7-2 to TRBJ2-1; 8 bases line up with TRBD2. The germline gives CDR1 SGHTA, CDR2 FQGNSA. The CDR3 is 14 amino acids. With 3 bases clipped from V and 7 bases from J, the junction kept 5 bases outside the gene matches. The CDR3 protein is CASSFRLASNEQFF. The CDR3 DNA reads as TGTGCCAGCAGCTTCCGACTAGCGAGTAATGAGCAGTTCTTC. The variable domain in full, with the rest retrieved from reference TRBV7-2 and TRBJ2-1, is GAGVSQSPSNKVTEKGKDVELRCDPISGHTALYWYRQSLGQGLEFLIYFQGNSAPDKSGLPSDRFSAERTGGSVSTLTIQRTQQEDSAVYLCASSFRLASNEQFFGPGTRLTVL.

This clone appeared once. The chain uses TRBV30 and TRBJ2-5, with 7 bases aligning to TRBD1. Germline loops: CDR1 GTSNPN, CDR2 SVGIG (reference sequence). Trimming removed 1 base from V and 2 bases from J; junction bases left unmatched: 4. The length of the CDR3 is 14 residues. The chain's CDR3 is CAWSERQGQETQYF. CDR3 DNA: TGTGCCTGGAGTGAGCGACAGGGTCAAGAGACCCAGTACTTC.

The chain joins TRBV7-3 to TRBJ1-1; 9 nucleotides align to TRBD1. The ends lost 5 bases at V and 4 bases at J; junction bases unmatched: 8. This CDR3 is built from 15 residues. Germline CDR1 is SGHTA and CDR2 is FQGTGA. CDR3 in amino acids: CASSMTGGVGTEAFF. The CDR3 region has the DNA TGTGCCAGCAGCATGACAGGGGGTGTGGGCACTGAAGCTTTCTTT.

This clone was seen repeatedly, ten times or more. This rearrangement joins TRBV6-1 to TRBJ1-6; D perhaps matches TRBD1 (6 bases). This CDR3 is built from 16 residues. In germline, CDR1 is MNHNS, CDR2 SASEGT. The V end lost 0 bases, the J end lost 9 bases, and 15 bases lay between the germline ends. The CDR3 loop is CASSEAQRGARSPLHF. CDR3 nucleotides: TGTGCCAGCAGTGAAGCGCAGCGGGGGGCGCGTTCACCCCTCCACTTT.

This chain uses TRBV5-3 with TRBJ2-2, with D possibly being TRBD2 (5 bases). TRBV5-3 is labeled an ORF, and its function is uncertain. The V end lost 6 bases, the J end lost 1 base, and 22 bases lay between the germline ends. This CDR3 region has 18 residues. In DNA form, the CDR3 reads TGTGCCAGAAACTCGTCTCGACGGGAAGCCGAGAACACCGGGGAGCTGTTTTTT. It encodes CARNSSRREAENTGELFF.

V gene TRBV6-2 or TRBV6-3 combines with J gene TRBJ2-3, with 9 bases matching TRBD2. Losses at the gene ends were 3 bases for V and 0 bases for J; bases not matched to a gene: 1. The CDR3 is made up of 15 amino acids. Germline loops: CDR1 MNHEY, CDR2 SVGEGT. CDR3 protein: CASSYTSGSTDTQYF. The CDR3 nucleotides read TGTGCCAGCAGTTATACTAGCGGGAGCACAGATACGCAGTATTTT.

The rearrangement joins TRBV4-1 to TRBJ1-6; 7 nucleotides align to TRBD1. Germline V gene data show CDR1 as MGHRA and CDR2 as YSYEKL. J gave up 14 bases and V 1 base, and 11 bases lay outside the gene matches. The CDR3 length is 15 residues. The CDR3 region has the DNA TGCGCCAGCAGCCAAGGACAGGGCCGACCTAGTGCCCTCCACTTT. Amino acids: CASSQGQGRPSALHF.

The chain uses TRBV6-6 and TRBJ1-5, with a tentative D call TRBD1 (6 bases). The V and J ends lost 2 bases and 1 base respectively, with 12 bases between them. The CDR3 loop spans 16 amino acids. The germline gives CDR1 MNHNY, CDR2 SVGAGI (reference sequence). The DNA of the CDR3 is TGTGCCAGCAGTTACGAGGGGGGGGTAAGCAATCAGCCCCAGCATTTT. Its protein is CASSYEGGVSNQPQHF.

The genes are TRBV7-9 and TRBJ2-7; tentative D call: TRBD1 (6 bases). Trimming cost V 2 bases and J 5 bases, with 16 bases left between them. Germline V lookup: CDR1 SEHNR, CDR2 FQNEAQ (reference sequence). CDR3 length: 15 amino acids. The CDR3 here is CASSLYRDLRNEQYF. In nucleotides, the CDR3 is TGTGCCAGCAGCTTATACAGGGACCTGCGGAACGAGCAGTACTTC. Full variable domain (outside the CDR3, taken from reference TRBV7-9 and TRBJ2-7): DTGVSQNPRHKITKRGQNVTFRCDPISEHNRLYWYRQTLGQGPEFLTYFQNEAQLEKSRLLSDRFSAERPKGSFSTLEIQRTEQGDSAMYLCASSLYRDLRNEQYFGPGTRLTVT.

The rearrangement links TRBV6-2 or TRBV6-3 to TRBJ2-2, with 7 positions matching TRBD1. Germline CDR1 reads MNHEY; CDR2 reads SVGEGT. CDR3 length: 20 amino acids. The V segment lost 5 bases and the J segment 7 bases; nucleotides outside the gene matches: 25. The DNA of the CDR3 is TGTGCCAGCAGTCCCTCAGGGGCCGACAGGGCCCTGGACCGGGACGGGGAGCTGTTTTTT. It codes for CASSPSGADRALDRDGELFF.

This clone appeared a few times. The chain carries TRBV2 and TRBJ2-7, with 9 nucleotides matching TRBD2. CDR3 size: 13 residues. The J segment lost 5 bases and the V segment lost 2 bases, leaving 1 base of the junction unmatched. The germline gives CDR1 SNHLY, CDR2 FYNNEI. The CDR3 DNA reads as TGTGCCAGCAGTGAATCTAGCGGGAACGAGCAGTACTTC. Translated: CASSESSGNEQYF.